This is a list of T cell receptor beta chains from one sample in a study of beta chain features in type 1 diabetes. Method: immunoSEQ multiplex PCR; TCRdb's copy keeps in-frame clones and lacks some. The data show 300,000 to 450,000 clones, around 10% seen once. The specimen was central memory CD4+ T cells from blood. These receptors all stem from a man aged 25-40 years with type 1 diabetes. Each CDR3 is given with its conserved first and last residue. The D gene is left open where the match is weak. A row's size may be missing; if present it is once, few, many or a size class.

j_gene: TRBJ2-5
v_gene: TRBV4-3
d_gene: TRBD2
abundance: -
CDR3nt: TGCGCCAGCAGCCAAGATGGGTGGAGTAGCGGGCCGGAGACCCAGTACTTC
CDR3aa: CASSQDGWSSGPETQYF

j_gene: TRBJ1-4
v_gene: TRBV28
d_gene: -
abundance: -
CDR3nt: TGTGCCAGCAGGACGTCAACTAATGAAAAACTGTTTTTT
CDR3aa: CASRTSTNEKLFF

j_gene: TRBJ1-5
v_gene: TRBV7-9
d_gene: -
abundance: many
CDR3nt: TGTGCCAGCAGCTTAGCGGGCGATCAGCCCCAGCATTTT
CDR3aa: CASSLAGDQPQHF

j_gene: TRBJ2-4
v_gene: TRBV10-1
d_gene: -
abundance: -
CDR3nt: TGCGCCAGCAGTGAGAGGGGATTAGCCAAAAACATTCAGTACTTC
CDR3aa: CASSERGLAKNIQYF

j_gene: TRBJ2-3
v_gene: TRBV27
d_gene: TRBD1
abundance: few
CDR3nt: TGTGCCAGCAGTTTGAAAGGGGGCGGTGGCACAGATACGCAGTATTTT
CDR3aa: CASSLKGGGGTDTQYF

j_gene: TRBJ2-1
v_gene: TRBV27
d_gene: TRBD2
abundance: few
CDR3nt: TGTGCCAGCAGTTCGCTCCTAGCGGGAGGAAGCAATGAGCAGTTCTTC
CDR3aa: CASSSLLAGGSNEQFF

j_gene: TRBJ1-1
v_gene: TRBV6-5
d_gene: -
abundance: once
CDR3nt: TGTGCCAGCACCGGCAGGAGGACTGAAGCTTTCTTT
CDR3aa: CASTGRRTEAFF

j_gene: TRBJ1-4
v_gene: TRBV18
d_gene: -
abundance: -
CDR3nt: TGTGCCAGCTCACCACGGTCAGGGGTAGTGGAAAAACTGTTTTTT
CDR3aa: CASSPRSGVVEKLFF

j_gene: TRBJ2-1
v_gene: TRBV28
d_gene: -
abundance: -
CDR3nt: TGTGCCAGCAGTTTTCTTTCAGGGGTTAACAATGAGCAGTTCTTC
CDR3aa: CASSFLSGVNNEQFF

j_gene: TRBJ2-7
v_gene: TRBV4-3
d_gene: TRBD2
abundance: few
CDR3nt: TGCGCCAGCAGCCGGGGGGCTAGCGGGAGCCACGAGCAGTACTTC
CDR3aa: CASSRGASGSHEQYF

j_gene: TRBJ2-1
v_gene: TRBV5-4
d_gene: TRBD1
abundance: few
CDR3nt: TGTGCCAGCAGCTCTTACCGGGACAGGGTTCAGAATGAGCAGTTCTTC
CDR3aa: CASSSYRDRVQNEQFF

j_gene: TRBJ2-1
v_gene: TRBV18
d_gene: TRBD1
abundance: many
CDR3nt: TGTGCCAGCTCGGCAGGGGGCCAGGACAATGAGCAGTTCTTC
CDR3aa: CASSAGGQDNEQFF

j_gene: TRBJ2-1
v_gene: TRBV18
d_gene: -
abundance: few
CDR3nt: TGTGCCAGCTCCCCCGAGTGGGGGACCCATGAGCAGTTCTTC
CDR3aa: CASSPEWGTHEQFF

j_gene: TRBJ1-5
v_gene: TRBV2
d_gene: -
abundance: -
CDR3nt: TGTGCCAGCAGCGGCTACAGGGTGCAGCCCCAGCATTTT
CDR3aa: CASSGYRVQPQHF

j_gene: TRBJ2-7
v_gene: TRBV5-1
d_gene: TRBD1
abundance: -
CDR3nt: TGCGCCAGCAGCTTGGATAGAGGGACAGGGGCCTACGAGCAGTACTTC
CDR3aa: CASSLDRGTGAYEQYF

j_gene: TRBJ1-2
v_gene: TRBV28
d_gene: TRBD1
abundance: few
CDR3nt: TGTGCCAGCAGTAAAACAGGGGATGGCTACACCTTC
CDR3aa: CASSKTGDGYTF

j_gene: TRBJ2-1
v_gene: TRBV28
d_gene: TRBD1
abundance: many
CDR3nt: TGTGCCAGCAGGGGGACAGAAGTCTACAATGAGCAGTTCTTC
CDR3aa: CASRGTEVYNEQFF

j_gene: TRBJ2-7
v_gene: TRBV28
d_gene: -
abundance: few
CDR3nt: TGTGCCAGCAGTTTTTTTCATTCCAGGACCGGGAAGACCTACGAGCAGTACTTC
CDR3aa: CASSFFHSRTGKTYEQYF

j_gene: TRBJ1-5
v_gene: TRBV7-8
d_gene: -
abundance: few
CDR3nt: TGTGCCAGCAGCTTAGAACAATCAGGCCAGCCCCAGCATTTT
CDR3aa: CASSLEQSGQPQHF

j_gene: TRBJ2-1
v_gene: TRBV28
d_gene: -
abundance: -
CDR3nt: TGTGCCAGCCATAGACGGGATGAGCAGTTCTTC
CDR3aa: CASHRRDEQFF

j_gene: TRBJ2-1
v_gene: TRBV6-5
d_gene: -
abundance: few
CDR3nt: TGTGCCAGCAGGGTTCAGGGGTACTCCTACAATGAGCAGTTCTTC
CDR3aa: CASRVQGYSYNEQFF

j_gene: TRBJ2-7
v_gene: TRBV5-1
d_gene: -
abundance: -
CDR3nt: TGCGCCAGCAGCTCGCAGGGCCACGAGCAGTACTTC
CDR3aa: CASSSQGHEQYF

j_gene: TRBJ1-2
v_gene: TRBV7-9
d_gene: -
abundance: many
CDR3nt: TGTGCCAGCAGCTTAGATGGTTCGGGACGGAACTATGGCTACACCTTC
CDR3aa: CASSLDGSGRNYGYTF

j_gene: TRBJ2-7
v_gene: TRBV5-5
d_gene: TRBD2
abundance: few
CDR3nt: TGTGCCAGCAGCGTGCCGGGACTAGGCACGTACGAGCAGTACTTC
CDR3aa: CASSVPGLGTYEQYF

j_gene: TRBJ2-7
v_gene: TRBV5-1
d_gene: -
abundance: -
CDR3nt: TGCGCCAGCAGCATGAGCAGGTCCCCCCTGGAGCAGTACTTC
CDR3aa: CASSMSRSPLEQYF

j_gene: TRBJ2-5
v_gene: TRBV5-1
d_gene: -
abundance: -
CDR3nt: TGCGCCAGCAGCCTCGGGACGAGGGGTGAGACCCAGTACTTC
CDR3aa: CASSLGTRGETQYF

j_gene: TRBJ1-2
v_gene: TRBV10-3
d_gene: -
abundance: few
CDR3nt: TGTGCCATCACCACCGGGACGGGGAAGCTTGGCTACACCTTC
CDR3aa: CAITTGTGKLGYTF

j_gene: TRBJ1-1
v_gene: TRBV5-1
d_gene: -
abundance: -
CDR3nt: TGCGCCAGCAGCTCAGGGTATGGTAATGAAGCTTTCTTT
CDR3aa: CASSSGYGNEAFF

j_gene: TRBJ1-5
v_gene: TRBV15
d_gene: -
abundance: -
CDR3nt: TGTGCCACCTCCCGGGGCCTGCTTAATCAGCCCCAGCATTTT
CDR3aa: CATSRGLLNQPQHF

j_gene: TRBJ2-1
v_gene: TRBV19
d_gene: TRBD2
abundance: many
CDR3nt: TGTGCCAGTAGTATTGTGTCTAGCGGCGAGGGTGAGCAGTTCTTC
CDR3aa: CASSIVSSGEGEQFF

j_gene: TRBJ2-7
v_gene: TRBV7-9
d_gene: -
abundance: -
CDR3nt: TGTGCCAGCAGCTTGAGCGGAGCCTACGAGCAGTACTTC
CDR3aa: CASSLSGAYEQYF

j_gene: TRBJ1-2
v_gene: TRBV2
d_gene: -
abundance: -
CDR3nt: TGTGCCAGCAGTGTAGCCGGTACACGCTATGGCTACACCTTC
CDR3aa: CASSVAGTRYGYTF

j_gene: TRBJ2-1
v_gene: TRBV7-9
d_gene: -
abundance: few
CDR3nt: TGTGCCAGCAGCTTCGACAGAAATGAGCAGTTCTTC
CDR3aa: CASSFDRNEQFF

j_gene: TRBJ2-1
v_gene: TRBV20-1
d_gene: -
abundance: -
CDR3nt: TGCAGTGCTAGAGTATACGGCGAGCAGTTCTTC
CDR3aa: CSARVYGEQFF

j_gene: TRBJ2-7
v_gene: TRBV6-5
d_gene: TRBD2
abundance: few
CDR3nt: TGTGCCAGCACCCTCATGGGGCTAGCGGGAGCTGAGCAGTACTTC
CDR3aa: CASTLMGLAGAEQYF

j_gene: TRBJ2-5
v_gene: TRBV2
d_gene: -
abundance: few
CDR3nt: TGTGCCAGCAGGAACTTACAGGGAAGAGGGACCCAGTACTTC
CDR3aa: CASRNLQGRGTQYF

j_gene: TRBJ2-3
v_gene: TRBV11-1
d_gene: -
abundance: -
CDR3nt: TGTGCCAGCAGCTCCAAGTGGGGGACAGATACGCAGTATTTT
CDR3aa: CASSSKWGTDTQYF

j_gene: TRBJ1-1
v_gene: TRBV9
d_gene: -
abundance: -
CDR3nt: TGTGCCAGCAGCGTAGATGTCCTGTACACTGAAGCTTTCTTT
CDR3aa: CASSVDVLYTEAFF

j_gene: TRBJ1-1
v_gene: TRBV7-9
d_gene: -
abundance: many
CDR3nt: TGTGCCAGCAGCCCGACGAACACTGAAGCTTTCTTT
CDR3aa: CASSPTNTEAFF

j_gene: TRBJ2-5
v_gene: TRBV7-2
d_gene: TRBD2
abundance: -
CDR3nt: TGTGCCAGCAGCTTAGCGACTAGCGGGGGACAAGAGACCCAGTACTTC
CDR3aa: CASSLATSGGQETQYF

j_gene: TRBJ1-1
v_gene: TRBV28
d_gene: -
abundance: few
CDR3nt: TGTGCCAGCAGTTCTACGGGACAGAACACTGAAGCTTTCTTT
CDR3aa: CASSSTGQNTEAFF

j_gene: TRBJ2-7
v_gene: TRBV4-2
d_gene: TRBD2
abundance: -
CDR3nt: TGTGCCAGCAGCCGAGTCGGGAATTTAGCGGGAGCCCACGAGCAGTACTTC
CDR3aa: CASSRVGNLAGAHEQYF

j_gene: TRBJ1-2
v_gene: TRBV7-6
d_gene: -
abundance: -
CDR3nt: TGTGCCAGCAGCCCCGGGACGGAAGCTAACTATGGCTACACCTTC
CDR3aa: CASSPGTEANYGYTF

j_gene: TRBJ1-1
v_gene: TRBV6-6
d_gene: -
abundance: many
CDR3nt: TGTGCCAGCAATACACAGGGTCGGGACACTGAAGCTTTCTTT
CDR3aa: CASNTQGRDTEAFF

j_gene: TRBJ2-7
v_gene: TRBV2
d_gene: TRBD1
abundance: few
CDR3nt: TGTGCCAGCAGTGCACGGACAGGGGTTGGCGAGCAGTACTTC
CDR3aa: CASSARTGVGEQYF

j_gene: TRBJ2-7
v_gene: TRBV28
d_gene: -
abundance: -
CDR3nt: TGTGCCAGCAGGGTTGGAAGGTACGAGCAGTACTTC
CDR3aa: CASRVGRYEQYF

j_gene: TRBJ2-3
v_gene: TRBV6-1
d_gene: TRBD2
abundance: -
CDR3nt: TGTGCCAGCAGTGAACGGGCTAGCGGGAGCACAGATACGCAGTATTTT
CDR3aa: CASSERASGSTDTQYF

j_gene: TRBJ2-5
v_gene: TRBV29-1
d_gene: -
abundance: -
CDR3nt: TGCAGCGTTGAATTAGCCACAGGGGAGACCCAGTACTTC
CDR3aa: CSVELATGETQYF

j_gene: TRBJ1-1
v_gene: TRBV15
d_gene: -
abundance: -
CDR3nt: TGTGCCACCAGCAGGCAGGGGATGAACACTGAAGCTTTCTTT
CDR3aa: CATSRQGMNTEAFF

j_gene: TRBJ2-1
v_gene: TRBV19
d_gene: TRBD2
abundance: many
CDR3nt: TGTGCCAGTAGTATTCCCAGAGGTCTAGCGGGCCCGAATGAGCAGTTCTTC
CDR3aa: CASSIPRGLAGPNEQFF

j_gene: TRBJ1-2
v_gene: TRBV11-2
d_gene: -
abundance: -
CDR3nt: TGTGCCAGCAGCACCCGACCCGGGGACTATGGCTACACCTTC
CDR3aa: CASSTRPGDYGYTF